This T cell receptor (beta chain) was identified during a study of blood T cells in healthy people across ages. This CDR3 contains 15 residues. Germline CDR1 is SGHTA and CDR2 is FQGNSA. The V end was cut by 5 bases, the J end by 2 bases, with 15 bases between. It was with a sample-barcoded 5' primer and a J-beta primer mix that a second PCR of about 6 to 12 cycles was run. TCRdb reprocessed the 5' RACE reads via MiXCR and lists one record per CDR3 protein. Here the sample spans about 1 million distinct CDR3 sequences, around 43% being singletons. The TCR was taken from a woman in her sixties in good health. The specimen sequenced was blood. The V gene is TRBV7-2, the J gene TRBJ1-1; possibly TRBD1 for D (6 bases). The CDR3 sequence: CASSEVKGGNTEAFF. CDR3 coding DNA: TGTGCCAGCAGCGAAGTTAAGGGGGGCAACACTGAAGCTTTCTTT.